The entry that follows covers one T cell receptor (beta chain) sequence. Antigen unknown. The record originates from a study of blood T cells in healthy people across ages. Through a sample-barcoded 5' primer and a J-beta primer mix, a second PCR was run for roughly 6 to 12 cycles. TCRdb passed the 5' RACE reads through MiXCR, listing each CDR3 protein once. The sample has around 1,900,000 distinct CDR3 sequences, more than 35% seen once. CDR1 and CDR2 (germline): LGHNA, YSLEER. The V gene lost 0 bases and the J gene lost 1 base, with 12 bases spanning the gap. This CDR3 region has 17 residues. General study findings and limits: Diversity of TCR beta per million T cells declined in a roughly linear way with age. Because donor CMV status was unknown, expanded clonotype changes were possibly confounded.

Russia was home to the donors, healthy Caucasian individuals aged roughly 6 to 100. The receptor was derived from a human donor in good health. The sample was blood. The V gene is TRBV4-3, the J gene TRBJ1-4; possible D gene TRBD1, 6 bases. The CDR3 DNA reads TGCGCCAGCAGCCAAGATCTAGGGGGAGGAACTAATGAAAAACTGTTTTTT. This sequence encodes CASSQDLGGGTNEKLFF.